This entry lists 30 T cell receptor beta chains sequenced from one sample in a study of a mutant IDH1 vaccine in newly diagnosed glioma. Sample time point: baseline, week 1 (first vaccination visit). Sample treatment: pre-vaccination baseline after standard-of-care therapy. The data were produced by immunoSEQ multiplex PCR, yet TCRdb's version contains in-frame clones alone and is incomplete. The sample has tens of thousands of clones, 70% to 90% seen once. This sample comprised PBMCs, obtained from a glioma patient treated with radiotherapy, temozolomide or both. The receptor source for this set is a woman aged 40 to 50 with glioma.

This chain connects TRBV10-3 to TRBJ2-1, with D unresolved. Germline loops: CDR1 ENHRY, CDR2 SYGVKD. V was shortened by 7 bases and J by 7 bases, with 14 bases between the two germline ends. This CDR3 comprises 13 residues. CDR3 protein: CAIKALGVNEQFF. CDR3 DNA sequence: TGTGCCATCAAGGCCCTTGGGGTGAATGAGCAGTTCTTC.

In DNA, the CDR3 is TGTGCCAGCAGTTACTACAGGGGAAACTATGGCTACACCTTC. Its translation: CASSYYRGNYGYTF. The chain carries TRBV6-5 and TRBJ1-2, with TRBD1 matching 7 bases. V lost 1 base to trimming and J lost 2 bases; unmatched junction nucleotides: 1. The CDR3 runs to 14 residues. The germline V gene encodes CDR1 MNHEY and CDR2 SVGAGI.

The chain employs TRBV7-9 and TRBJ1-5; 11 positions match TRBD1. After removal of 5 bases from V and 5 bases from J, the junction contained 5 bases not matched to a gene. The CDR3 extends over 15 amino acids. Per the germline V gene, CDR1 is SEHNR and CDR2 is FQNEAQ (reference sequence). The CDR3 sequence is CASSPRGQGDQPQHF. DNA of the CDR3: TGTGCCAGCAGCCCTCGGGGACAGGGGGATCAGCCCCAGCATTTT.

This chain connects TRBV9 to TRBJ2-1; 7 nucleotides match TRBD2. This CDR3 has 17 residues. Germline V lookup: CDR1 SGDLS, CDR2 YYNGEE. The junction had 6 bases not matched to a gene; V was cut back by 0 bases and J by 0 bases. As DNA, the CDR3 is TGTGCCAGCAGCGTAGCCCCTACTAGCGCCTCCTACAATGAGCAGTTCTTC. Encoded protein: CASSVAPTSASYNEQFF.

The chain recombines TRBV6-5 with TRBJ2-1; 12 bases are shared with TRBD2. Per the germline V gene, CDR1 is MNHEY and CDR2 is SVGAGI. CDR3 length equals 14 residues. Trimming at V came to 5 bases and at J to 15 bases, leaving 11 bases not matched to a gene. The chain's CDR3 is CASSPGTSGFVRFF. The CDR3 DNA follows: TGTGCCAGCAGTCCCGGGACTAGCGGGTTTGTACGGTTCTTC.

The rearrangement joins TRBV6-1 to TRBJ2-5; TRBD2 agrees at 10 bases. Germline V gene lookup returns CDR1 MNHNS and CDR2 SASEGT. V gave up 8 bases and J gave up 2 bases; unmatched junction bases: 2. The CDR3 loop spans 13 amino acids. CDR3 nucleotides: TGTGCCAGCCGGACTAGCGGACAAGAGACCCAGTACTTC. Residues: CASRTSGQETQYF.

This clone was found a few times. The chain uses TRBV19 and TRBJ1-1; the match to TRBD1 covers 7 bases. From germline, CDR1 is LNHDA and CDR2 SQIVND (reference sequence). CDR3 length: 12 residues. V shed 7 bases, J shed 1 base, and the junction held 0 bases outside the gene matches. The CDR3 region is CASNRGNTEAFF. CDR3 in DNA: TGTGCCAGTAACAGGGGGAACACTGAAGCTTTCTTT.

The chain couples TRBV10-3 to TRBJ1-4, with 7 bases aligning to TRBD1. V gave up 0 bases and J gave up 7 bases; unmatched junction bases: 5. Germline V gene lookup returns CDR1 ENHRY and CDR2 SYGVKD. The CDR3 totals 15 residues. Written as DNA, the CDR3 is TGTGCCATCAGTGAGTCGCTTAGGGGGCGTGAAAAACTGTTTTTT. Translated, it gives CAISESLRGREKLFF.

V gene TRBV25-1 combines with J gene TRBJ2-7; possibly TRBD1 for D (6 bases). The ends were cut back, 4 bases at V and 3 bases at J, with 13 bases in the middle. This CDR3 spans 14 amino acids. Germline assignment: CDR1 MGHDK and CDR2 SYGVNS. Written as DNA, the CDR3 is TGTGCCAGCAGTGCCCCAGGGGCAATCTACGAGCAGTACTTC. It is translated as CASSAPGAIYEQYF.

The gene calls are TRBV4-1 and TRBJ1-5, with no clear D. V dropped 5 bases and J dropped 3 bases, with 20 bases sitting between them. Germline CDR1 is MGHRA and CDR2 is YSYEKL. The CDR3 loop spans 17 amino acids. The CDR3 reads CASSARWATDDNQPQHF. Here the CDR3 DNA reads TGCGCCAGCAGCGCCAGGTGGGCCACAGACGACAATCAGCCCCAGCATTTT.

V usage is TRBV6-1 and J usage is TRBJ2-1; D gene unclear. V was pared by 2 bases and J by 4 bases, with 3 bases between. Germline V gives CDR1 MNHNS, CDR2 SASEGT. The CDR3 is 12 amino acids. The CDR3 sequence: CASSELYNEQFF. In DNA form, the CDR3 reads TGTGCCAGCAGTGAATTGTACAATGAGCAGTTCTTC.

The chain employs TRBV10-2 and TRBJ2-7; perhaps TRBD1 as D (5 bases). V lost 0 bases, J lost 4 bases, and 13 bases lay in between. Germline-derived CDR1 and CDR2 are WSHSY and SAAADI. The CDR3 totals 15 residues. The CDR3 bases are TGCGCCAGCAGTGAGTCGAGTGGGGCTAAGTACGAGCAGTACTTC. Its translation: CASSESSGAKYEQYF.

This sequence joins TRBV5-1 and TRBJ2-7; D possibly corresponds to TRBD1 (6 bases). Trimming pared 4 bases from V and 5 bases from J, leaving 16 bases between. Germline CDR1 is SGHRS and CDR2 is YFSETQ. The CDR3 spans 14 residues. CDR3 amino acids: CASSRPGQSNEQYF. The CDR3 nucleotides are TGCGCCAGCAGCAGGCCCGGACAGAGCAACGAGCAGTACTTC.

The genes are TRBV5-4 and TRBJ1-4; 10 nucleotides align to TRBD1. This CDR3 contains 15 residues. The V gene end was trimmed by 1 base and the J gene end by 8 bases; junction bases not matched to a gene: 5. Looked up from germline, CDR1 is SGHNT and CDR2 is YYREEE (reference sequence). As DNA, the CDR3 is TGTGCCAGCAGCTTGAGGACAGGGGGTGGGGAAAAACTGTTTTTT. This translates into CASSLRTGGGEKLFF.

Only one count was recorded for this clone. The CDR3 nucleotides are TGTGCCAGCAGCCAAGTCGCCTTGCCTCGGGCTTTCTTT. It specifies CASSQVALPRAFF. The V and J genes are TRBV4-2 and TRBJ1-1, with unresolved D. Germline lookup yields CDR1 LGHNA and CDR2 YNFKEQ. The CDR3 is made up of 13 amino acids. V was trimmed by 1 base and J by 11 bases, leaving 14 bases between them.

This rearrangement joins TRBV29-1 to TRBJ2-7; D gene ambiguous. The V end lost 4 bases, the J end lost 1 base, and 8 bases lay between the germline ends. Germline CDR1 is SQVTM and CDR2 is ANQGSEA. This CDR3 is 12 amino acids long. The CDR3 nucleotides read TGCAGCGTTGGTAGAGGATCCTACGAGCAGTACTTC. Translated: CSVGRGSYEQYF.

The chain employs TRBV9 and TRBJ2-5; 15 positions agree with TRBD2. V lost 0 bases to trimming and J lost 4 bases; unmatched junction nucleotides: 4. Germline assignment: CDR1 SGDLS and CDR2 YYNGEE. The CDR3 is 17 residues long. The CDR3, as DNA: TGTGCCAGCAGCGTAGGAGGACTAGCGGGGGGGCGAGAGACCCAGTACTTC. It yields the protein CASSVGGLAGGRETQYF.

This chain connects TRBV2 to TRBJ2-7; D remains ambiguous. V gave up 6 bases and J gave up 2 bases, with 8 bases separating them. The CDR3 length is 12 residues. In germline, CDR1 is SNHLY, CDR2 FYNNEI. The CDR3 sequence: CASRRAPYEQYF. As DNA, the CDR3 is TGTGCCAGCAGACGTGCGCCCTACGAGCAGTACTTC. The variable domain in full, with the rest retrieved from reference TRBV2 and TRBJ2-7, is EPEVTQTPSHQVTQMGQEVILRCVPISNHLYFYWYRQILGQKVEFLVSFYNNEISEKSEIFDDQFSVERPDGSNFTLKIRSTKLEDSAMYFCASRRAPYEQYFGPGTRLTVT.

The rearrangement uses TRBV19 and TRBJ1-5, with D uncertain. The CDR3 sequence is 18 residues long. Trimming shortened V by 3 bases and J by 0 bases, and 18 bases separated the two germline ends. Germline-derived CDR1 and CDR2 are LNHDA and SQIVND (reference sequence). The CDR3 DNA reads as TGTGCCAGTAGTATTGGCAAAAGGGAGTCCCATAGCAATCAGCCCCAGCATTTT. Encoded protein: CASSIGKRESHSNQPQHF.

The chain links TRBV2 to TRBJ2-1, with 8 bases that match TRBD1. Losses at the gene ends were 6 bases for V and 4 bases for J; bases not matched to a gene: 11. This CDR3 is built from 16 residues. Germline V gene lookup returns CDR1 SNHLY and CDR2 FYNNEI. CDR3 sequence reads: CASRPPGTGGYNEQFF. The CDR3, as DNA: TGTGCCAGCAGACCCCCCGGGACAGGAGGATACAATGAGCAGTTCTTC.

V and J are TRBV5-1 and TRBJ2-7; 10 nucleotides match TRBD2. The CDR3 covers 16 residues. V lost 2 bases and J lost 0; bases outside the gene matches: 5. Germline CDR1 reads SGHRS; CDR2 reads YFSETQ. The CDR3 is CASSLGTSASSYEQYF. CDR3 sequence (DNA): TGCGCCAGCAGCTTAGGGACTAGCGCTAGCTCCTACGAGCAGTACTTC.

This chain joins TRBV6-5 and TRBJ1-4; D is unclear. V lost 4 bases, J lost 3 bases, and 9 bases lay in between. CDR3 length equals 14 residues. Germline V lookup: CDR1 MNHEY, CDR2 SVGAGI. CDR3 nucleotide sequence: TGTGCCAGCAGTTCTCGTCCTTCTAATGAAAAACTGTTTTTT. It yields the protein CASSSRPSNEKLFF.

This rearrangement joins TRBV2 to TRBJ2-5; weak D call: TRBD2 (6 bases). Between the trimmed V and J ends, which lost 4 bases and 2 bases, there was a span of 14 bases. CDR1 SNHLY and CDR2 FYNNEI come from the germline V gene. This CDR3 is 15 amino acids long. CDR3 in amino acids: CASSAVGGPQETQYF. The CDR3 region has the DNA TGTGCCAGCAGTGCTGTGGGGGGTCCACAAGAGACCCAGTACTTC.

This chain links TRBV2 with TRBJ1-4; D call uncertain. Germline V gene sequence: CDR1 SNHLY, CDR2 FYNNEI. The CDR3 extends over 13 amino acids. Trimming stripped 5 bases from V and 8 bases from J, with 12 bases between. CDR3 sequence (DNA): TGTGCCAGCAGTAGTCGGGGAGAAGAAAAACTGTTTTTT. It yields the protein CASSSRGEEKLFF.

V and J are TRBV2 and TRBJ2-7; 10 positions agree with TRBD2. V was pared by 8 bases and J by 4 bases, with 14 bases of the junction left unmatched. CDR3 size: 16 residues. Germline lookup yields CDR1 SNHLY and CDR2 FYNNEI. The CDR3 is CASSESSGGSWYEQYF. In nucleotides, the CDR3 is TGTGCCAGCTCAGAATCTAGCGGGGGCTCATGGTACGAGCAGTACTTC.

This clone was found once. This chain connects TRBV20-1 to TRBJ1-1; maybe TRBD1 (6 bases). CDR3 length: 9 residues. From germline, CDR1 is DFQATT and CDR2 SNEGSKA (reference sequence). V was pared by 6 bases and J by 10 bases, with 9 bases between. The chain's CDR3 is CSAGGGAFF. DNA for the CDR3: TGCAGTGCGGGAGGGGGAGCTTTCTTT.

CDR3 sequence: CASSLGAGSYNEQFF. CDR3 nucleotide sequence: TGTGCCAGCAGCTTGGGAGCGGGCTCCTACAATGAGCAGTTCTTC. The chain joins TRBV7-9 to TRBJ2-1; tentative D call: TRBD2 (6 bases). The germline CDR1 and CDR2 sequences are SEHNR and FQNEAQ (reference sequence). V shed 3 bases and J shed 0 bases, with 9 bases lying between them. The length of the CDR3 is 15 residues.

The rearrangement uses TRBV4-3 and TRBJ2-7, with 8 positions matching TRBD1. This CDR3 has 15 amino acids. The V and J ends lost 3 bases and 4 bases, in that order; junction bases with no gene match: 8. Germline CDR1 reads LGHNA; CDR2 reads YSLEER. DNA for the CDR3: TGCGCCAGCAGCCACTACCACGGGACAGGTTACGAGCAGTACTTC. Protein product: CASSHYHGTGYEQYF.

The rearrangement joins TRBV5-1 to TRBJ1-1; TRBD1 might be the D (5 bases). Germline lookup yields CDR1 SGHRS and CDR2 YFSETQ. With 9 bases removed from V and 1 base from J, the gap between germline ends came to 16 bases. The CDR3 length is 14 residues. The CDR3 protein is CATGGDGKNTEAFF. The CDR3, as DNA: TGCGCCACGGGGGGGGACGGAAAGAACACTGAAGCTTTCTTT.

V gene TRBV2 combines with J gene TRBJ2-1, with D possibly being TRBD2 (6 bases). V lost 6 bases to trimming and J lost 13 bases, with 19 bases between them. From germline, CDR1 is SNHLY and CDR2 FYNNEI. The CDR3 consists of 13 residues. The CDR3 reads CASSWGVDSSQFF. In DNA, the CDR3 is TGTGCCAGCAGCTGGGGGGTGGACTCATCTCAGTTCTTC.